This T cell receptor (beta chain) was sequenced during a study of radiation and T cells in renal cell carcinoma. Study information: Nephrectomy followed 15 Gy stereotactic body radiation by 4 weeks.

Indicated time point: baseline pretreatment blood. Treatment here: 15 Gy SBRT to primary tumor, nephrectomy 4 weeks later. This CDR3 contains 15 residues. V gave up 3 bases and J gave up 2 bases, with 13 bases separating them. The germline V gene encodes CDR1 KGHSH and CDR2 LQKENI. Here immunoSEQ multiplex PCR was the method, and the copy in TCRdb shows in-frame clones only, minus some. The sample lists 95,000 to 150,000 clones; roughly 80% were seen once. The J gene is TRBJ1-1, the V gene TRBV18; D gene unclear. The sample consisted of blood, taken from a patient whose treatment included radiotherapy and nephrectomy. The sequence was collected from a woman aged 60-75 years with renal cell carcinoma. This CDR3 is CASSPVPEFNTEAFF. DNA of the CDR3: TGTGCCAGCTCACCCGTACCAGAATTTAACACTGAAGCTTTCTTT.